This T cell receptor beta chain was sequenced during a study of shared clonotypes between healthy human individuals (dated by TCRdb to the early 2020s). In the study overall: The cohort included a few men and a couple of women between 18 and 49 years of age. For each donor, CD4 naive and CD4 memory were each run on three plates, CD8 naive on two plates, and CD8 memory on one plate. To estimate repertoire size and how much clonotypes are shared between individuals, the study performed deep sequencing of blood TCR repertoires from roughly five healthy adults. To increase sequencing depth and limit assay-specific biases, different laboratories used diverse techniques to prepare libraries and sequence TCR repertoires. Leukapheresis yielded between about 0.8 and 8.9 billion PBMCs per donor. What the research found in general, with its limitations: Estimated clonotype richness was generally larger for naive than for memory subsets. Pairwise subsampling led to the expectation that sequencing depth would affect the degree of clonotype sharing among donors. Even with the large sequencing depth, rarefaction of the sorted-subset datasets indicated that sequencing was incomplete. Sampling was restricted to blood, and TCR repertoires in tissue are likely to differ from TCR repertoires in blood. Sharing across a few donors was observed for roughly 5% of naive CD4, around 3.5% of naive CD8, 2% to 2.5% of memory CD4, and about 0.39% of memory CD8 clonotypes. The genetic and exposure-history diversity represented was limited by the small number of donors. Clonotypes shared by all four sorted-subset donors showed higher generation probabilities than non-shared clonotypes.

CDR1 MNHNS and CDR2 SASEGT were looked up in the germline V gene. Spanning cysteine to phenylalanine, the CDR3 consists of 13 amino acids. Solely the CDR3 DNA is kept, with 39 bases framed from the first base. Trimming takes 4 bases from V and 5 bases from J, and the germline ends sit 9 bases apart. About this clone itself: The clone's antigen remains unknown. There are no base qualities to consult, and no much larger clone falls within one base.

Using the deep immunoSEQ assay, multiplex PCR amplified TCR CDR3 regions from genomic DNA. Extracted genomic DNA from each cell subset was spread evenly across all wells of several immunoSEQ 96-well plates, with each plate serving as a replicate. For sorted subsets, each replicate PCR was loaded with 200 ng genomic DNA, equivalent to 25,000 to 35,000 T cell genomes. Purified libraries were quantified with a Qubit 3.0 fluorometer, sized on a Bioanalyzer 2100, and re-quantified with the KAPA Library Quantification kit. Every immunoSEQ 96-well plate was sequenced on a separate single-read 150-cycle Illumina NextSeq 550 flow cell. The original pipeline was this. Because the immunoSEQ output held only junctional sequences and lacked quality scores, the filtering could not match the filtering applied to full-length reads. Sequences were annotated with PyIR, a Python wrapper for IgBLAST v1.9, using IMGT germline references to assign V/J genes and CDR3. Any read was removed if the V/J assignment was weak (E-value above 1e-6), the CDR3 was missing, or the read contained stop codons, out-of-frame junctions, or ambiguous translated residues. A V3J clonotype was defined by an identical inferred V gene, J gene, and CDR3 amino acid sequence. The percentage overlap between two repertoires was calculated by dividing the number of shared unique clonotypes by the size of the smaller repertoire. Richness of each repertoire was evaluated using RTK rarefaction, the Chao1 estimator, and Recon v2.1 estimates of unobserved clonotypes. For all TCRbeta clonotypes obtained by the gDNA method from four donors, generation probabilities were computed with OLGA. In its TCRdb copy, this immuneACCESS table keeps in-frame sequences only and misses some clones. Where compared with another copy, unresolved V genes explain less than half of these, and the others have no known cause. That table is the source of V, J and clone size, and D and trimming were worked out from the DNA. Across this sample there are around 1.4 million clones, with roughly 98.5% seen only once. The ten biggest clones cover about 0.4% of the sample.

The donors were healthy, HIV-negative adults who had no recently reported acute infections or vaccinations. Every donor was a Caucasian adult residing in Nashville, Tennessee, USA. CD4+ T cells were enriched by magnetic negative selection; naive cells were then positively selected on CD45RA, and the negative fraction formed the memory subset. Blood was collected by leukapheresis, and PBMCs were isolated by Ficoll-Histopaque density gradient centrifugation and then cryopreserved in liquid nitrogen vapor phase. Analytical flow cytometry was used to check the purity and quantity of each magnetically sorted T cell population. Genomic DNA was isolated from every sorted fraction and measured by UV absorbance on a Nanodrop 2000c.

The sequenced sample was naive CD4+ T cells sorted from blood. Reading the label with the study, this specimen's cell subset or site is: CD45RA+ positively selected. Rearrangement joined TRBV6-1 to TRBJ1-5; a confident D gene designation cannot be given. The receptor was isolated from a young man in good health. The bases are TGTGCCAGCAGTGCGTTAGGTGATCAGCCCCAGCATTTT. This yields the protein CASSALGDQPQHF.